This T cell receptor (beta chain) was recovered during a study of identifying expanded T cells in peripheral blood. This clone was observed at least ten times. Its specificity is not known. Study outcomes and limitations: Technical replicates showed roughly 1.2 changed clones; two weeks about 16.4; four weeks 19.

Some clones are missing from TCRdb's copy, which holds only in-frame ones; the method was immunoSEQ multiplex PCR. In the table there are about 47,000 clones, 82% of which are singletons. CDR3 length equals 13 residues. Germline CDR1 and CDR2: GTSNPN and SVGIG (reference sequence). Trimming left V 1 base short and J 3 bases short, with 10 bases between. The J gene is TRBJ2-7, the V gene TRBV30; D is unresolved. Sequencing used blood. The sequence was obtained from a person aged 18 to 75 in good health. The CDR3 sequence: CAWSAGPGYEQYF. The CDR3 coding sequence is TGTGCCTGGAGTGCTGGCCCCGGCTACGAGCAGTACTTC.